The rows below give T cell receptor beta chains drawn from one sample of a study of OX40 agonist ivuxolimab in advanced cancers. Clones were read by immunoSEQ multiplex PCR, and TCRdb kept only the in-frame ones, dropping some. Of under 75,000 clones in the sample, about 94% are singletons; the top ten hold 7.6%. Here the sequenced sample was CD4+ or CD8+ T cells sorted from blood, taken in a trial of the OX40 agonist ivuxolimab. These receptors all stem from an adult with an advanced solid tumor such as melanoma, head and neck, liver or kidney cancer. Each CDR3 is given with its conserved first and last residue. The order of the fields is V gene, J gene, clone size, D gene, CDR3 protein, CDR3 DNA. D genes are given only for firm matches. Expanded clones are given a class, and other clones once, few, many or no size at all.

TRBV5-1	TRBJ2-7	-	TRBD2	CASQLAGGPYEQYF	TGCGCCAGTCAACTAGCGGGGGGTCCATACGAGCAGTACTTC
TRBV4-1	TRBJ1-6	-	TRBD1	CASSEGQGNNSPLHF	TGCGCCAGCAGCGAGGGACAGGGGAATAATTCACCCCTCCACTTT
TRBV9	TRBJ2-5	-	-	CASSTSGSTETQYF	TGTGCCAGCAGTACTTCTGGTAGCACGGAGACCCAGTACTTC
TRBV5-6	TRBJ2-7	-	-	CASSLVPSEQYF	TGTGCCAGCAGCTTGGTCCCCTCCGAGCAGTACTTC
TRBV19	TRBJ2-3	-	-	CASSIVRTDTQYF	TGTGCCAGTAGTATTGTCCGCACAGATACGCAGTATTTT
TRBV28	TRBJ1-1	-	-	CASSFKGVSEAFF	TGTGCCAGCAGTTTCAAAGGGGTATCTGAAGCTTTCTTT
TRBV4-3	TRBJ1-2	-	-	CASSQDRGFNYGYTF	TGCGCCAGCAGCCAAGATCGGGGGTTTAACTATGGCTACACCTTC
TRBV19	TRBJ1-4	-	TRBD1	CASNPLTGGAEKLFF	TGTGCCAGTAACCCTTTGACAGGGGGCGCAGAAAAACTGTTTTTT
TRBV9	TRBJ1-3	few	-	CASSVDKGVSGNTIYF	TGTGCCAGCAGCGTAGACAAGGGAGTCTCTGGAAACACCATATATTTT
TRBV7-8	TRBJ2-7	once	TRBD2	CASSLAREGYEQYF	TGTGCCAGCAGCTTAGCGAGGGAGGGCTACGAGCAGTACTTC
TRBV6-5	TRBJ1-6	-	TRBD1	CASSYAGTGVNSPLHF	TGTGCCAGCAGTTACGCCGGGACAGGGGTAAATTCACCCCTCCACTTT
TRBV6-5	TRBJ2-7	-	TRBD1	CASSSDRDTYEQYF	TGTGCCAGCAGTTCGGACAGGGACACCTACGAGCAGTACTTC
TRBV5-5	TRBJ1-4	-	-	CASSLQAPLNEKLFF	TGTGCCAGCAGTCTACAGGCTCCCCTTAATGAAAAACTGTTTTTT
TRBV29-1	TRBJ2-1	-	TRBD2	CSVSTSGGANEQFF	TGCAGCGTTTCAACTAGCGGGGGGGCAAATGAGCAGTTCTTC
TRBV18	TRBJ1-1	few	-	CASSPVAGWYTEAFF	TGTGCCAGCTCACCGGTCGCTGGGTGGTACACTGAAGCTTTCTTT
TRBV18	TRBJ2-7	-	-	CASSYRRSESSYEQYF	TGTGCCAGCTCGTATCGACGGAGCGAAAGCTCCTACGAGCAGTACTTC
TRBV10-1	TRBJ2-2	-	TRBD2	CASSAGPGGTGELFF	TGCGCCAGCAGCGCGGGTCCCGGGGGGACCGGGGAGCTGTTTTTT
TRBV5-4	TRBJ2-7	-	TRBD1	CASSPDRGIEQYF	TGTGCCAGCAGTCCCGACAGGGGGATCGAGCAGTACTTC
TRBV19	TRBJ1-3	-	TRBD1	CASIGTGTGNTIYF	TGTGCCAGTATTGGGACAGGTACAGGAAACACCATATATTTT
TRBV7-9	TRBJ2-2	-	-	CASSLVVGTGELFF	TGTGCCAGCAGCTTAGTGGTGGGCACCGGGGAGCTGTTTTTT
TRBV19	TRBJ2-1	-	TRBD2	CASSLSGGTYNEQFF	TGTGCCAGTAGTTTAAGCGGGGGTACCTACAATGAGCAGTTCTTC
TRBV30	TRBJ1-1	-	TRBD1	CAWGTGTNTEAFF	TGTGCCTGGGGGACAGGGACGAACACTGAAGCTTTCTTT
TRBV9	TRBJ2-1	-	-	CASSPGTAFHNEQFF	TGTGCCAGCAGCCCCGGGACTGCATTTCACAATGAGCAGTTCTTC
TRBV6-1	TRBJ2-5	-	-	CASSEAGGSPETQYF	TGTGCCAGCAGTGAAGCAGGGGGGTCCCCAGAGACCCAGTACTTC
TRBV19	TRBJ2-1	-	-	CASSIVGLGWNEQFF	TGTGCCAGTAGTATAGTGGGACTGGGTTGGAATGAGCAGTTCTTC
TRBV4-1	TRBJ2-3	-	TRBD2	CASSQEGLAGKDTQYF	TGCGCCAGCAGCCAAGAGGGACTAGCGGGTAAAGATACGCAGTATTTT